This is a list of T cell receptor beta chains from one sample in a study of blood T cell repertoires in COVID-19. Clones were sequenced by immunoSEQ multiplex PCR, and TCRdb holds only the in-frame ones, with some missing. The sample shows 50,000 to 65,000 clones, roughly 89% of them seen only once. Sequencing was carried out using peripheral blood. The receptors stem from a man aged 60 to 69 with active COVID-19. The CDR3 runs from the conserved cysteine through the conserved F or W.

v_call | cdr3_aa
TRBV11-2 | CASSWGTRLDPYEQYF
TRBV6-6 | CASSPGGNSNQPQHF
TRBV27 | CASTPKQGRNYGYTF
TRBV2 | CASSPSSAVSSYEQYF
TRBV2 | CASASSGAPETQYF
TRBV11-3 | CASSLGEDRASEQFF
TRBV7-2 | CASSLAQGKETQYF
TRBV7-2 | CASSPQGAYEQYF
TRBV5-8 | CASSLSGLAEETQYF
TRBV5-1 | CASSLGAQGGQSNQPQHF
TRBV7-2 | CASSLRDSYNSPLHF
TRBV29-1 | CSFRSLFSLNNEQFF
TRBV9 | CASSVVGGNTEAFF
TRBV18 | CASSPRSATSGGSSYNEQFF
TRBV7-6 | CDFSREKSYEQYF
TRBV7-3 | CASSLLATNTGELFF
TRBV5-1 | CASSHQSGDNEQFF
TRBV30 | CAWRSRAANEKLFF
TRBV19 | CASSSRTGVYEQYF
TRBV7-2 | CASSLAGGPREQYF
TRBV28 | CASSGRVDEQFF
TRBV12-5 | CASGLRAWGQLHSYEQYF
TRBV19 | CASSFPGTGGGDTGELFF
TRBV27 | CASSPWDITSTDTQYF
TRBV29-1 | CSVGTEGEKLFF
TRBV2 | CASSDRGNTIYF
TRBV7-3 | CASSLSRDGELFF
TRBV6-1 | CASSVTSGTYTDTQYF
TRBV7-2 | CASSLSQSNQPQHF
TRBV9 | CASSARLGTGVNEQYF
TRBV19 | CASSIGGSGITKNIQYF
TRBV4-2 | CASSRFGQAGGEAFF
TRBV20-1 | CSASRAGSLNEQFF
TRBV10-3 | CASRDRGDEKLFF
TRBV7-6 | CASSQVLAGGSYEQYF
TRBV28 | CASSLGGISSYEQYF
TRBV5-1 | CASSPGVMNTEAFF
TRBV2 | CASTFLATPYIQYF
TRBV7-6 | CASSLAPTSNQETQYF
TRBV11-2 | CASSHEPGAEQFF